A selection of T cell receptor beta chains follows, all from one sample in a study of read filtering for tumor transcriptome and immune sequencing. In TCRdb, the reads were re-called with MiXCR into one record per CDR3 protein. The table records some 120,000 distinct CDR3 sequences, over 10% of them present only once. The sample was a population of CD138-negative cells sorted from bone marrow. The receptors here all came from a donor at least 40 years old with multiple myeloma. Each CDR3 is given with its conserved first and last residue. D genes are given only for firm matches. Clone size is shown for a subset of rows, as once, few, many or a class of expanded clone.

J: TRBJ2-7; length: 15; V: TRBV27; D: -; size: -; DNA: TGTGCCAGCAGGAAAACACAGAGGCAGGAGTACGAGCGGTACTTC; CDR3: CASRKTQRQEYERYF
J: TRBJ2-3; length: 13; V: TRBV6-2/TRBV6-3; D: -; size: many; DNA: TGTGCCAGCAGGATTTTAAGCACAGATACGCAGTATTTT; CDR3: CASRILSTDTQYF
J: TRBJ2-1; length: 15; V: TRBV4-1; D: TRBD2; size: many; DNA: TGCGCCAGCAGTCGACTGGGGACTAGCGACAATGAGCAGTTCTTC; CDR3: CASSRLGTSDNEQFF
J: TRBJ2-7; length: 14; V: TRBV7-9; D: -; size: many; DNA: TGTGCCAGCAGACCCACAGGGAGCTCCTACGAGCAGTACTTC; CDR3: CASRPTGSSYEQYF
J: TRBJ2-1; length: 16; V: TRBV12-3/TRBV12-4; D: TRBD2; size: many; DNA: TGTGCCAGCAGCCCGACGGCAGCGGGAGGAGTCAATGAGCAGTTCTTC; CDR3: CASSPTAAGGVNEQFF
J: TRBJ2-1; length: 9; V: TRBV29-1; D: -; size: many; DNA: TGCAGCGTTGGGGCTGAGCAGTTCTTC; CDR3: CSVGAEQFF
J: TRBJ2-1; length: 18; V: TRBV5-1; D: TRBD2; size: many; DNA: TGCGCCAGCAGCTACTTCCCGGGACTAGCGGGAGGGGGGTATGAGCAGTTCTTC; CDR3: CASSYFPGLAGGGYEQFF
J: TRBJ2-5; length: 16; V: TRBV4-1; D: -; size: many; DNA: TGCGCCAGCAGCCAGAGAGGTTTGAGGGGCGGCGAGACCCAGTACTTC; CDR3: CASSQRGLRGGETQYF
J: TRBJ2-1; length: 13; V: TRBV5-1; D: -; size: many; DNA: TGCGCCAGCAGCGTGCAGGGTCAGGATGAGCAGTTCTTC; CDR3: CASSVQGQDEQFF
J: TRBJ2-1; length: 15; V: TRBV5-1; D: -; size: many; DNA: TGCGCCAGCAGCTTGGATTTCAACTTAGGCAATGAGCAGTTCTTC; CDR3: CASSLDFNLGNEQFF
J: TRBJ1-1; length: 12; V: TRBV3-1; D: -; size: many; DNA: TGTGCCAGCAGGGACAGGAACACTGAAGCTTTCTTT; CDR3: CASRDRNTEAFF
J: TRBJ1-5; length: 14; V: TRBV28; D: TRBD1; size: -; DNA: TGTGCCAGCAGGCTACAGGGGGAGTCGCAGCCCCAGCATTTT; CDR3: CASRLQGESQPQHF
J: TRBJ2-7; length: 15; V: TRBV11-3; D: -; size: -; DNA: TGTGCCAGCAGCTTAGTACCAGACAGCTCCTACGAGCAGTACTTC; CDR3: CASSLVPDSSYEQYF
J: TRBJ2-2; length: 15; V: TRBV30; D: -; size: many; DNA: TGTGCCTGGATACTGAATAGCGCGAACACCGGGGAGCTGTTTTTT; CDR3: CAWILNSANTGELFF
J: TRBJ2-3; length: 16; V: TRBV5-1; D: TRBD2; size: many; DNA: TGCGCCAGCAGCTTAGGGAGCGGGAGGGCCCGAGATACGCAGTATTTT; CDR3: CASSLGSGRARDTQYF
J: TRBJ2-1; length: 15; V: TRBV5-5; D: -; size: many; DNA: TGTGCCAGCACGCAACTAGCCTCCTCCTACAATGAGCAGTTCTTC; CDR3: CASTQLASSYNEQFF
J: TRBJ2-1; length: 16; V: TRBV12-3/TRBV12-4; D: TRBD1; size: many; DNA: TGTGCCAGCAGTCCAACCAGACAGGGAAGTTTGAATGAGCAGTTCTTC; CDR3: CASSPTRQGSLNEQFF
J: TRBJ1-1; length: 11; V: TRBV30; D: -; size: many; DNA: TGTGCCTGGGACAGGAACACTGAAGCTTTCTTT; CDR3: CAWDRNTEAFF
J: TRBJ2-2; length: 11; V: TRBV7-2; D: -; size: many; DNA: TGTGCCAGCAGCACGACCGGGGAGCTGTTTTTT; CDR3: CASSTTGELFF
J: TRBJ1-1; length: 17; V: TRBV9; D: TRBD1; size: few; DNA: TGTGCCAGCAGCGTAGCCCTGGACAGGGGGGGAAACACTGAAGCTTTCTTT; CDR3: CASSVALDRGGNTEAFF
J: TRBJ1-5; length: 16; V: TRBV12-3/TRBV12-4; D: TRBD1; size: many; DNA: TGTGCCAGCAGTCGTCTCGGGACAGGAGGTAATCAGCCCCAGCATTTT; CDR3: CASSRLGTGGNQPQHF
J: TRBJ2-1; length: 14; V: TRBV29-1; D: -; size: many; DNA: TGCAGCGTTGTTCGCAGTCCGGGGCCTGATGAGCAGTTCTTC; CDR3: CSVVRSPGPDEQFF
J: TRBJ2-7; length: 14; V: TRBV10-3; D: TRBD1; size: few; DNA: TGTGCCATCAGCCGACAGGGGGCCGGTTTCGAGCAGTACTTC; CDR3: CAISRQGAGFEQYF
J: TRBJ1-5; length: 15; V: TRBV9; D: -; size: many; DNA: TGTGCCAGCAGCCCCCACCAAGGGGGAGATCAGCCCCAGCATTTT; CDR3: CASSPHQGGDQPQHF
J: TRBJ2-5; length: 13; V: TRBV10-3; D: -; size: -; DNA: TGTGCCATCAGGGACAACCAGGCGGAGACCCAGTACTTC; CDR3: CAIRDNQAETQYF
J: TRBJ2-1; length: 13; V: TRBV5-1; D: -; size: many; DNA: TGCGCCAGCAGCTTATTCTCTGACGATGAGCAGTTCTTC; CDR3: CASSLFSDDEQFF
J: TRBJ2-3; length: 14; V: TRBV12-3/TRBV12-4; D: TRBD1; size: many; DNA: TGTGCCAGCAGCCGACAGGGTCCCCCAGATACGCAGTATTTT; CDR3: CASSRQGPPDTQYF
J: TRBJ2-3; length: 12; V: TRBV7-2; D: -; size: many; DNA: TGTGCCAGCAGCTTAGCCCCAGATACGCAGTATTTT; CDR3: CASSLAPDTQYF
J: TRBJ2-3; length: 13; V: TRBV7-8; D: -; size: many; DNA: TGTGCCAGCAGCTACTATGAGGGGAGTACGCAGTATTTT; CDR3: CASSYYEGSTQYF
J: TRBJ2-3; length: 15; V: TRBV5-1; D: -; size: many; DNA: TGCGCCAGCAGCTCCATTGGCCTAACTGCAGATACGCAGTATTTT; CDR3: CASSSIGLTADTQYF
J: TRBJ2-1; length: 17; V: TRBV20-1; D: TRBD1; size: many; DNA: TGCAGTGCTAGAGAATTCACCCGGGACAGGGGGTTCAATGAGCAGTTCTTC; CDR3: CSAREFTRDRGFNEQFF
J: TRBJ2-1; length: 16; V: TRBV5-1; D: TRBD2; size: many; DNA: TGCGCCAGCAGCTCGGGACTAGCGGGCTCCTACAATGAGCAGTTCTTC; CDR3: CASSSGLAGSYNEQFF
J: TRBJ1-1; length: 15; V: TRBV12-3/TRBV12-4; D: -; size: many; DNA: TGTGCCAGCAGTAACCGGGACTCTACCTTTTATGAAGCTTTCTTT; CDR3: CASSNRDSTFYEAFF
J: TRBJ1-1; length: 12; V: TRBV29-1; D: -; size: many; DNA: TGCAGCGTTGACAGGGCGAACACTGAAGCTTTCTTT; CDR3: CSVDRANTEAFF
J: TRBJ1-1; length: 13; V: TRBV30; D: -; size: many; DNA: TGTGCCTGGAGTGTAAGCAGGGACACTGAAGCTTTCTTT; CDR3: CAWSVSRDTEAFF